A single sample gave rise to the 21 T cell receptor beta chains below, sequenced in a study of T cell responses to AZD1222 COVID-19 vaccine. Libraries were prepared by immunoSEQ multiplex PCR; TCRdb keeps only in-frame clonotypes and omits some of them. This table holds some 90,000 clones, approximately 90% found once. The sample consisted of peripheral blood, taken on day 0 of AZD1222 vaccination. These receptors were taken from an adult in good health.

The chain carries TRBV12-3 or TRBV12-4 and TRBJ2-7; unclear D gene. V dropped 7 bases and J dropped 5 bases, with 9 bases sitting between them. The CDR3 covers 11 residues. The CDR3: CASMEGNEQYF. The DNA for the CDR3 is TGTGCCAGCATGGAAGGGAACGAGCAGTACTTC.

The chain recombines TRBV18 with TRBJ2-7, with D tentatively TRBD1 (5 bases). The V and J ends lost 3 bases and 5 bases respectively, with 11 bases between them. Germline V gene lookup returns CDR1 KGHSH and CDR2 LQKENI. CDR3 size: 13 residues. In DNA, the CDR3 is TGTGCCAGCTCACCTGGGGCCATAGACGAGCAGTACTTC. Protein product: CASSPGAIDEQYF.

The V and J genes are TRBV12-3 or TRBV12-4 and TRBJ1-1; 7 nucleotides agree with TRBD1. The J segment lost 7 bases and the V segment lost 8 bases, leaving 10 bases of the junction unmatched. The CDR3 covers 13 residues. CDR3 nucleotide sequence: TGTGCCAGCCTCCCAAGGGGGGACAGTGAAGCTTTCTTT. Translated: CASLPRGDSEAFF.

The genes are TRBV27 and TRBJ2-1; a possible D gene is TRBD1 (8 bases). Trimming took 2 bases from V and 7 from J, leaving 12 bases between them. The CDR3 contains 14 residues. CDR1 and CDR2 from the germline V gene are MNHEY and SMNVEV (reference sequence). CDR3 amino acids: CASSLGQGGNEQFF. In DNA, the CDR3 is TGTGCCAGCAGTTTAGGACAGGGAGGGAATGAGCAGTTCTTC.

The chain links TRBV11-2 to TRBJ1-5; D remains unclear. V lost 3 bases to trimming and J lost 5 bases, with 14 bases between them. Germline CDR1 reads SGHAT; CDR2 reads FQNNGV. The CDR3 contains 15 residues. CDR3 loop: CASSLALGRDQPQHF. The CDR3 nucleotides read TGTGCCAGCAGCTTGGCCCTGGGTCGCGATCAGCCCCAGCATTTT.

The chain combines TRBV12-3 or TRBV12-4 with TRBJ1-1; D possibly corresponds to TRBD1 (5 bases). The CDR3 extends over 13 amino acids. Trimming took off 8 bases at V and 1 base at J, with 11 bases between the two ends. CDR3 nucleotides: TGTGCCAGCGTCGACAGAGGGAACACTGAAGCTTTCTTT. It yields the protein CASVDRGNTEAFF.

The chain couples TRBV19 to TRBJ1-5; TRBD1 agrees at 9 bases. Germline V CDR1 and CDR2: LNHDA, SQIVND (reference sequence). The CDR3 totals 12 residues. The V segment lost 9 bases and the J segment 6 bases; nucleotides outside the gene matches: 3. CDR3 coding DNA: TGTGCCAGCAAGACAGGGGGTCAGCCCCAGCATTTT. Its translation: CASKTGGQPQHF.

The chain combines TRBV2 with TRBJ1-5; maybe TRBD1 (5 bases). V was clipped by 3 bases and J by 9 bases, with 15 bases between them. From germline, CDR1 is SNHLY and CDR2 FYNNEI. This CDR3 contains 14 residues. This CDR3 reads CASSDQDKRGPQHF. CDR3 sequence (DNA): TGTGCCAGCAGTGACCAGGACAAGCGCGGGCCCCAGCATTTT.

On this clone: This specimen includes other DNA sequences encoding the same CDR3. The gene calls are TRBV5-1 and TRBJ1-4, with D hard to call. The germline CDR1 and CDR2 sequences are SGHRS and YFSETQ. Trimming removed 4 bases at V and 0 bases at J, with 7 bases between. CDR3 length: 14 amino acids. The CDR3 DNA reads TGCGCCAGCAGCCCAACTGCAACTAATGAAAAACTGTTTTTT. This translates into CASSPTATNEKLFF.

This rearrangement joins TRBV2 to TRBJ2-4, with 7 bases identical to TRBD1. Trimming took 5 bases from V and 3 from J; bases not matched to a gene: 7. This CDR3 is 15 amino acids long. Germline V gene sequence: CDR1 SNHLY, CDR2 FYNNEI. DNA for the CDR3: TGTGCCAGCAGTCCTGGATGGGACAGCAAAAACATTCAGTACTTC. It codes for CASSPGWDSKNIQYF. The full variable domain, completed using reference TRBV2 and TRBJ2-4, is EPEVTQTPSHQVTQMGQEVILRCVPISNHLYFYWYRQILGQKVEFLVSFYNNEISEKSEIFDDQFSVERPDGSNFTLKIRSTKLEDSAMYFCASSPGWDSKNIQYFGAGTRLSVL.

This chain uses TRBV9 with TRBJ2-7; TRBD2 aligns across 8 bases. This CDR3 is 15 amino acids long. The trim removed 4 bases at V and 6 bases at J, leaving 12 bases unmatched. Germline-derived CDR1 and CDR2 are SGDLS and YYNGEE. The CDR3 DNA sequence: TGTGCCAGCAGCTCCCGAGGAGCGGGAGCCATCGAGCAGTACTTC. This translates into CASSSRGAGAIEQYF.

The V and J genes are TRBV10-3 and TRBJ2-7; D assignment may be TRBD1 or TRBD2 (5 bases each). Germline V CDR1 and CDR2: ENHRY, SYGVKD. The length of the CDR3 is 14 residues. V was cut by 3 bases and J by 5 bases, with 14 bases left in between. CDR3 in DNA: TGTGCCATCAGTGACCCGGGGCTGGGCCACGAGCAGTACTTC. Protein sequence: CAISDPGLGHEQYF.

The chain carries TRBV7-2 and TRBJ1-6, with TRBD1 identical over 7 bases. V shed 5 bases, J shed 2 bases, and the junction held 6 bases outside the gene matches. Germline V gene sequence: CDR1 SGHTA, CDR2 FQGNSA. The CDR3 is 16 amino acids. The chain's CDR3 is CASSPPGTAYNSPLHF. CDR3 in DNA: TGTGCCAGCAGCCCTCCCGGGACAGCCTATAATTCACCCCTCCACTTT.

The chain has TRBV6-2 or TRBV6-3 and TRBJ2-2; possibly TRBD2 for D (6 bases). The CDR3 is 12 residues long. Germline CDR1 is MNHEY and CDR2 is SVGEGT. The V gene lost 6 bases and the J gene lost 6 bases, with 8 bases spanning the gap. The CDR3 nucleotides read TGTGCCAGCAGCCGGGACTCCGGGGAGCTGTTTTTT. Its translation: CASSRDSGELFF.

V and J are TRBV5-6 and TRBJ1-3; D remains unclear. CDR1 SGHDT and CDR2 YYEEEE come from the germline V gene. The germline V and J ends were trimmed by 4 bases and 0 bases, with 8 bases remaining between them. The CDR3 spans 14 residues. The DNA of the CDR3 is TGTGCCAGCAGCCCCGGCCTCTCTGGAAACACCATATATTTT. It is translated as CASSPGLSGNTIYF.

The V gene is TRBV6-6, the J gene TRBJ1-2; D unclear. V lost 0 bases and J lost 5, with 10 bases in between. The CDR3 covers 14 residues. The germline CDR1 and CDR2 sequences are MNHNY and SVGAGI (reference sequence). CDR3 loop: CASSYSGGVYGYTF. CDR3 sequence (DNA): TGTGCCAGCAGTTACTCCGGAGGAGTTTATGGCTACACCTTC.

The rearrangement links TRBV7-9 to TRBJ2-7, with a possible D match to TRBD1 (5 bases). Looked up from germline, CDR1 is SEHNR and CDR2 is FQNEAQ (reference sequence). The CDR3 spans 15 residues. Trimming removed 5 bases from V and 3 bases from J, with 17 bases in between. DNA of the CDR3: TGTGCCAGCAGCCCGACAGCCGATATATACTACGAGCAGTACTTC. It codes for CASSPTADIYYEQYF.

V is TRBV5-6 and J is TRBJ1-6; 9 bases are a match to TRBD1. V trimming: 0 bases; J trimming: 7 bases; junction bases outside the gene matches: 2. Germline CDR1 and CDR2: SGHDT and YYEEEE. The CDR3 length is 15 residues. The CDR3 sequence is CASSLAGTGNSPLHF. CDR3 DNA: TGTGCCAGCAGCTTGGCCGGGACAGGGAATTCACCCCTCCACTTT.

The J gene is TRBJ2-1, the V gene TRBV19; the D is unclear. Deletions cut 8 bases from V and 9 bases from J, with 17 bases between. Germline V lookup: CDR1 LNHDA, CDR2 SQIVND (reference sequence). The CDR3 sequence is 13 residues long. In DNA form, the CDR3 reads TGTGCCAGTCACGGGCCCCAGGTCAGTGAGCAGTTCTTC. Translation: CASHGPQVSEQFF.

V usage is TRBV5-4 and J usage is TRBJ2-6; D not certain. The germline V and J ends were trimmed by 0 bases and 3 bases, with 10 bases remaining between them. From germline, CDR1 is SGHNT and CDR2 YYREEE (reference sequence). This CDR3 spans 16 amino acids. The CDR3 nucleotides read TGTGCCAGCAGCTTGGAGGCCACCCGTGGGGCCAACGTCCTGACTTTC. This codes for CASSLEATRGANVLTF. Together with reference TRBV5-4 and TRBJ2-6, the CDR3 gives the full variable domain: ETGVTQSPTHLIKTRGQQVTLRCSSQSGHNTVSWYQQALGQGPQFIFQYYREEENGRGNFPPRFSGLQFPNYSSELNVNALELDDSALYLCASSLEATRGANVLTFGAGSRLTVL.

The chain has TRBV6-2 or TRBV6-3 and TRBJ2-5, with D hard to call. Germline CDR1 MNHEY, CDR2 SVGEGT. Trimming shortened V by 0 bases and J by 2 bases, and 7 bases separated the two germline ends. The length of the CDR3 is 14 residues. CDR3: CASSYSPGQETQYF. For the CDR3, the DNA is TGTGCCAGCAGTTACTCGCCAGGACAAGAGACCCAGTACTTC.